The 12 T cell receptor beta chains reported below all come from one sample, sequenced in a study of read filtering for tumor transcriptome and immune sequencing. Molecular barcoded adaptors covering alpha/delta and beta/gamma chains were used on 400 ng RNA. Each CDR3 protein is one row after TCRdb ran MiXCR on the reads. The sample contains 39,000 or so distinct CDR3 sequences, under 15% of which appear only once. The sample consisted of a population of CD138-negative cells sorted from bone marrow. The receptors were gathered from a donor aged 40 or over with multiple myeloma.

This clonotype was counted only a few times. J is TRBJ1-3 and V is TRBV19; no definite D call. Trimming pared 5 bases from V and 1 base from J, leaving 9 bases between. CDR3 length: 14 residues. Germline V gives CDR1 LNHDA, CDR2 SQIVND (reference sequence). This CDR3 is CASSLQVSGNTIYF. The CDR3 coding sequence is TGTGCCAGTAGTTTGCAGGTATCTGGAAACACCATATATTTT.

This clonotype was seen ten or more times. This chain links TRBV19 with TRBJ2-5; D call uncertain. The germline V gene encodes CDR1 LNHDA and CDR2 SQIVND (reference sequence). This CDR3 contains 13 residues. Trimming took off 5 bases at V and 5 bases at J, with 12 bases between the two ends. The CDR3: CASSPGLRETQYF. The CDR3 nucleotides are TGTGCCAGTAGTCCGGGTCTTCGGGAGACCCAGTACTTC.

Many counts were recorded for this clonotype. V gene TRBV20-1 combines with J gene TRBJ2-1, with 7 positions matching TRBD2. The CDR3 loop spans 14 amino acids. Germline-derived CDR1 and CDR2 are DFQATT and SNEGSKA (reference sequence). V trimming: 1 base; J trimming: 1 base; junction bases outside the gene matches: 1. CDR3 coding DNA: TGCAGTGCTAGAGTTAGCGGGTCCTACAATGAGCAGTTCTTC. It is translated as CSARVSGSYNEQFF.

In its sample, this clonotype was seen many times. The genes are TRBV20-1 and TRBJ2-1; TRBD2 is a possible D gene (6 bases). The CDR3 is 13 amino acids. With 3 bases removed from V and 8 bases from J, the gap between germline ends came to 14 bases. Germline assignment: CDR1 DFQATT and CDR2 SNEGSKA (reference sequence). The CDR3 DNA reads TGCAGTGCTAGCGGGCCGGGGAGGTATGAGCAGTTCTTC. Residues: CSASGPGRYEQFF.

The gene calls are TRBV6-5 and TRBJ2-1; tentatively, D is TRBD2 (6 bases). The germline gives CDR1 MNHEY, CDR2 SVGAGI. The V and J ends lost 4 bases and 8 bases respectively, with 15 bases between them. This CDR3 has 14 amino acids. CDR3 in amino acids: CASSSILAGDEQFF. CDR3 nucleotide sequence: TGTGCCAGCAGTTCTATACTAGCTGGGGATGAGCAGTTCTTC.

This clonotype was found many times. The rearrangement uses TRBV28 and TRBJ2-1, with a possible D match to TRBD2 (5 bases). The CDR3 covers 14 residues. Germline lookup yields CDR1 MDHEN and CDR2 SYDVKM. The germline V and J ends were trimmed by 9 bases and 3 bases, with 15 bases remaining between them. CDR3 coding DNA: TGTGCCAGTTCCGCGGGCGGATTCTACAATGAGCAGTTCTTC. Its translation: CASSAGGFYNEQFF. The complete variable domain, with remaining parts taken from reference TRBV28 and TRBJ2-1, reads DVKVTQSSRYLVKRTGEKVFLECVQDMDHENMFWYRQDPGLGLRLIYFSYDVKMKEKGDIPEGYSVSREKKERFSLILESASTNQTSMYLCASSAGGFYNEQFFGPGTRLTVL.

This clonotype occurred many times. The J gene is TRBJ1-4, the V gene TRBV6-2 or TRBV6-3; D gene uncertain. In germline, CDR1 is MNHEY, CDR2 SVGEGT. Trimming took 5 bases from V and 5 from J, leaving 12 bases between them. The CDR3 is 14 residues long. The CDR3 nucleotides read TGTGCCAGCAGTCATTGGACCTCAAATGAAAAACTGTTTTTT. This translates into CASSHWTSNEKLFF.

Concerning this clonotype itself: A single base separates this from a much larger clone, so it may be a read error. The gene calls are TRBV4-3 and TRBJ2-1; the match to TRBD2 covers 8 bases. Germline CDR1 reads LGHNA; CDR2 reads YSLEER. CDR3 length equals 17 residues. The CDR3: CASSQHSGMSSYSEQSF. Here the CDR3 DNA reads TGCGCCAGCAGCCAACATAGCGGGATGAGCTCCTACAGTGAGCAGTCCTTC.

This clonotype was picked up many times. The DNA of the CDR3 is TGTGCCAGCAGCCTCGGGAGTTCTTTCTACGAGCAGTACTTC. Amino acid sequence: CASSLGSSFYEQYF. J is TRBJ2-7 and V is TRBV9, with D possibly TRBD2 on 6 matching bases. Germline CDR1 SGDLS, CDR2 YYNGEE. Deletions cut 4 bases from V and 3 bases from J, with 14 bases between. The CDR3 extends over 14 amino acids.

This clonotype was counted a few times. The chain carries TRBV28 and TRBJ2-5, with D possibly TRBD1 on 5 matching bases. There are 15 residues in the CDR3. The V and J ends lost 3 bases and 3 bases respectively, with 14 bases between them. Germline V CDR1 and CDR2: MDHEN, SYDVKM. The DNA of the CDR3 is TGTGCCAGCAGTTTCACCAGTAAAGGGGAAGAGACCCAGTACTTC. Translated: CASSFTSKGEETQYF.

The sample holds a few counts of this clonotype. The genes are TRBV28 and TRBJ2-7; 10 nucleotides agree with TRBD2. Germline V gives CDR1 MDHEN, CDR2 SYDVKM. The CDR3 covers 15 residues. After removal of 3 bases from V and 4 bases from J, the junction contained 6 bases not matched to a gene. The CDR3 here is CASSFPGLAKYEQYF. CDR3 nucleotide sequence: TGTGCCAGCAGTTTTCCGGGACTAGCGAAATACGAGCAGTACTTC.

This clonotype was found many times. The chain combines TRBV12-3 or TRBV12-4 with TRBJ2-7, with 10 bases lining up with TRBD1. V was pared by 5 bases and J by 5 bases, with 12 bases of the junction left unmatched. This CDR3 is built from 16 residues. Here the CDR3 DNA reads TGTGCCAGCAGTCCGGGTATGGGACAGGGGATGAACGAGCAGTACTTC. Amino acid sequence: CASSPGMGQGMNEQYF.